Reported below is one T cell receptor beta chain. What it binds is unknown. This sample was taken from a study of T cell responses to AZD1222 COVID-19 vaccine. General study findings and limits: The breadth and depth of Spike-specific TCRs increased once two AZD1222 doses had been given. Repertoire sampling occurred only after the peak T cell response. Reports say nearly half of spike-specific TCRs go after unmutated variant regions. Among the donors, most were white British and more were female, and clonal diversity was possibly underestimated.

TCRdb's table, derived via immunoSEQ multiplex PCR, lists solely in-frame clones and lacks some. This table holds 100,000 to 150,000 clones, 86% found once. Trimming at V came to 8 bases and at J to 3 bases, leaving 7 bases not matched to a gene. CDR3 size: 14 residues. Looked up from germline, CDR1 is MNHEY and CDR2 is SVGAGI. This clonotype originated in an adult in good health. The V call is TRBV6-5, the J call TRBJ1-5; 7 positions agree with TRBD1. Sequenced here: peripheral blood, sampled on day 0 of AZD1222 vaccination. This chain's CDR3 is CASGIQGTNQPQHF. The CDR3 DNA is TGTGCCAGCGGAATACAGGGGACCAATCAGCCCCAGCATTTT.